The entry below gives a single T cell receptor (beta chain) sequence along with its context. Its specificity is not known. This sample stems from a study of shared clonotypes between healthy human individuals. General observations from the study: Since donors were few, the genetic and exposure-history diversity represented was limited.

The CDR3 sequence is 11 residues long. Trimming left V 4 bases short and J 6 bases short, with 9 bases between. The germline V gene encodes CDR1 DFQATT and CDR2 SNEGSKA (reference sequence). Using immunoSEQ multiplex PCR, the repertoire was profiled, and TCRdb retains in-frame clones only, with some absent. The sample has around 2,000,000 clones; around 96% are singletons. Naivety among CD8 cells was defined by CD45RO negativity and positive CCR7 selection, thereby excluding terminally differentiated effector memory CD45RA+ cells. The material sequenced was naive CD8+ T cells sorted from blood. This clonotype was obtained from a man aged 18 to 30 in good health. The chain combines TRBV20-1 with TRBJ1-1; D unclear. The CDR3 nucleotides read TGCAGTGCTACGGACCCGGCTGAAGCTTTCTTT. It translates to CSATDPAEAFF.